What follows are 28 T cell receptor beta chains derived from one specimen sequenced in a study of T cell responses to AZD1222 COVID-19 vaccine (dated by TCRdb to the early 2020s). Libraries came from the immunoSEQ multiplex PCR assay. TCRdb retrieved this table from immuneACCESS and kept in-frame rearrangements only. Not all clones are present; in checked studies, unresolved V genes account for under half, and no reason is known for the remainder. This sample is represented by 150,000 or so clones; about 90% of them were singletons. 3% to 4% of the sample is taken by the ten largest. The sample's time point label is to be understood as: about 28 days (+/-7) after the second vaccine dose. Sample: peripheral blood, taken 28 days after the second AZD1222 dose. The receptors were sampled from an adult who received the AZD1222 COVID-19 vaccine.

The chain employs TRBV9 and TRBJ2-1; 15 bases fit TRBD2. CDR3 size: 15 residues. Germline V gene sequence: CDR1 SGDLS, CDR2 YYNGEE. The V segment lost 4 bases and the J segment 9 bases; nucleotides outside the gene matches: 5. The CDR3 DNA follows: TGTGCCAGCAGCATGGGGACTAGCGGGGGGTTTGAGCAGTTCTTC. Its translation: CASSMGTSGGFEQFF.

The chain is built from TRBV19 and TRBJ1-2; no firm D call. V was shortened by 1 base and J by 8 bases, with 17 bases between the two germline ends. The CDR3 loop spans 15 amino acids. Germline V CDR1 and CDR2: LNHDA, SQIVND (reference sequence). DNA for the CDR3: TGTGCCAGTAGTATAGGGACTCCCGGCCCAAAGGGCTACACCTTC. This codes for CASSIGTPGPKGYTF. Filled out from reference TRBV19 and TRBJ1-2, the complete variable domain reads DGGITQSPKYLFRKEGQNVTLSCEQNLNHDAMYWYRQDPGQGLRLIYYSQIVNDFQKGDIAEGYSVSREKKESFPLTVTSAQKNPTAFYLCASSIGTPGPKGYTFGSGTRLTVV.

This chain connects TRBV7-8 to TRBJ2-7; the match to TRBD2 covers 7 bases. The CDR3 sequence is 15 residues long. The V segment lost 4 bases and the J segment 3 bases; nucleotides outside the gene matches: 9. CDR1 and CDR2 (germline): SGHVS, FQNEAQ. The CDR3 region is CASSSYLSGNYEQYF. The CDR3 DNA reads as TGTGCCAGCAGCTCATATCTCAGCGGGAACTACGAGCAGTACTTC.

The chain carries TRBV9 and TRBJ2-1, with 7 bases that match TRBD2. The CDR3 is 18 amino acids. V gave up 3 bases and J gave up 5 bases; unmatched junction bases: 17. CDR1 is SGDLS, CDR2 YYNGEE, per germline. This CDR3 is CASSDTGRASGKNNEQFF. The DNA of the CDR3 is TGTGCCAGCAGCGATACGGGGCGGGCTAGCGGCAAAAACAATGAGCAGTTCTTC.

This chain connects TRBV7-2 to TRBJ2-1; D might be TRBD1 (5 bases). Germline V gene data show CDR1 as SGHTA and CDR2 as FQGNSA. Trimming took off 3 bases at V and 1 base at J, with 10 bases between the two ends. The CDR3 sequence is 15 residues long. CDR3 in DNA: TGTGCCAGCAGCTTGGGAAGGGGTTCCTACAATGAGCAGTTCTTC. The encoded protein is CASSLGRGSYNEQFF. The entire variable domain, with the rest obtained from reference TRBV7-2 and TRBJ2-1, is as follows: GAGVSQSPSNKVTEKGKDVELRCDPISGHTALYWYRQSLGQGLEFLIYFQGNSAPDKSGLPSDRFSAERTGGSVSTLTIQRTQQEDSAVYLCASSLGRGSYNEQFFGPGTRLTVL.

The DNA for the CDR3 is TGTGCCAGCAGCCAACATCCGGGACTAGAGTCCTACGAGCAGTACTTC. Translation: CASSQHPGLESYEQYF. The chain recombines TRBV4-2 with TRBJ2-7; 8 bases are shared with TRBD2. CDR1 and CDR2 (germline): LGHNA, YNFKEQ. J lost 1 base, V lost 2 bases, and 7 bases had no gene match. The CDR3 length is 16 residues.

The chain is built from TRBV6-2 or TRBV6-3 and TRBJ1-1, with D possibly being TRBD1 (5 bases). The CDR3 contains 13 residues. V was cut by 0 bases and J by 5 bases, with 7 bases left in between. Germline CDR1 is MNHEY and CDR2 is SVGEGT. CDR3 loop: CASSYSQVTEAFF. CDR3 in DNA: TGTGCCAGCAGTTACTCACAGGTAACTGAAGCTTTCTTT.

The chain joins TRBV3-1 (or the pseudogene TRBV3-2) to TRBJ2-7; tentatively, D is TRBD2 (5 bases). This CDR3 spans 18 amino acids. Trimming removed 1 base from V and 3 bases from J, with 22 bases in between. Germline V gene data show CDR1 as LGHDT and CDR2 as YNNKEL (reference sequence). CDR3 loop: CASSQGIVRTRDFYEQYF. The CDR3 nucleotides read TGTGCCAGCAGCCAAGGCATCGTGAGGACTCGAGACTTCTACGAGCAGTACTTC.

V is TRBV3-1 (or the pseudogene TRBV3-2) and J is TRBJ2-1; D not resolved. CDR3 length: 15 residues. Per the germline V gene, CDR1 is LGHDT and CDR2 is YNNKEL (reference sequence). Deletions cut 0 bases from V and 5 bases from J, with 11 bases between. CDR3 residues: CASSQDSTGHNEQFF. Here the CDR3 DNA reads TGTGCCAGCAGCCAAGATTCAACTGGCCACAATGAGCAGTTCTTC.

The CDR3 DNA reads TGTGCCAGCAGGGAACAGGGGCGAGGCACTGAAGCTTTCTTT. Translated, it gives CASREQGRGTEAFF. The gene calls are TRBV27 and TRBJ1-1; 7 bases line up with TRBD1. CDR3 length: 14 amino acids. Germline V gene data show CDR1 as MNHEY and CDR2 as SMNVEV (reference sequence). Trimming cost V 6 bases and J 4 bases; bases outside gene matches: 8.

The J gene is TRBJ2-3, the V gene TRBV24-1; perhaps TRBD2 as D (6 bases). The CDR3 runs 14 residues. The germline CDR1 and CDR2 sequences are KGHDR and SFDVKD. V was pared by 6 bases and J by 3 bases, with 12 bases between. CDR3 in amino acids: CATSPGDGTDTQYF. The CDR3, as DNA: TGTGCCACCAGTCCGGGAGATGGTACAGATACGCAGTATTTT.

CDR3 coding DNA: TGTGCCAGCAGTCAAGCGGGAGGGGGTGAGCAGTTCTTC. This encodes CASSQAGGGEQFF. The V and J genes are TRBV12-3 or TRBV12-4 and TRBJ2-1; 10 bases agree with TRBD2. V was pared by 5 bases and J by 9 bases, with 4 bases of the junction left unmatched. The CDR3 has 13 residues.

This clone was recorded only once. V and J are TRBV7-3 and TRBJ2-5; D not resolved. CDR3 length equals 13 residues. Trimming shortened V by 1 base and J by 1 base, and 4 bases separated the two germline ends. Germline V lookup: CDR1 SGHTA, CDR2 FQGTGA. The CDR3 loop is CASSLRAQETQYF. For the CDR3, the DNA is TGTGCCAGCAGCTTAAGAGCCCAAGAGACCCAGTACTTC.

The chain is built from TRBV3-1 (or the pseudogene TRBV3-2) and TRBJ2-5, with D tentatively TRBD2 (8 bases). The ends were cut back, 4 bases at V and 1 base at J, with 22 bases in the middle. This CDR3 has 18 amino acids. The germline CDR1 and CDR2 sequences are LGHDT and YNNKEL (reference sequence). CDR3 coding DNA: TGTGCCAGCAGCCTCAAGGGGGCCGGAACTAGCGGCCAAGAGACCCAGTACTTC. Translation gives CASSLKGAGTSGQETQYF.

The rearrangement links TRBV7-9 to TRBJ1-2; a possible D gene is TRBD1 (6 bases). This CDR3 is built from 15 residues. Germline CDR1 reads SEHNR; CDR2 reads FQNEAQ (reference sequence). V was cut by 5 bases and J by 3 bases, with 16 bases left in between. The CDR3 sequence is CASSRYRGQDYGYTF. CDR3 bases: TGTGCCAGCAGCCGGTATCGGGGACAAGACTATGGCTACACCTTC.

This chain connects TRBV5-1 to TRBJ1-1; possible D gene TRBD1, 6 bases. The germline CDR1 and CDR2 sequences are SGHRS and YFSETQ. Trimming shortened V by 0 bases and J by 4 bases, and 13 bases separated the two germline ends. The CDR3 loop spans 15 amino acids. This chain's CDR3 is CASSLAQGGGTEAFF. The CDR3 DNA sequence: TGCGCCAGCAGCTTGGCGCAGGGAGGGGGCACTGAAGCTTTCTTT.

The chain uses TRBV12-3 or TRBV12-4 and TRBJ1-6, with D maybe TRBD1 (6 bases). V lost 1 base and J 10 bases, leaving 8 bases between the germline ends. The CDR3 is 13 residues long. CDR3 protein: CASSLGTASPLHF. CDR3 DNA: TGTGCCAGCAGTTTAGGGACAGCCTCACCCCTCCACTTT.

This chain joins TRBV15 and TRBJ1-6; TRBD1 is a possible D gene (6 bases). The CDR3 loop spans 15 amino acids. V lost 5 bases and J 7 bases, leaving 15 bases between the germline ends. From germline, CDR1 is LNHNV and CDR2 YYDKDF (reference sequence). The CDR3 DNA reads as TGTGCCACCAGCCTATCGACAGGAGACAATTCACCCCTCCACTTT. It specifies CATSLSTGDNSPLHF.

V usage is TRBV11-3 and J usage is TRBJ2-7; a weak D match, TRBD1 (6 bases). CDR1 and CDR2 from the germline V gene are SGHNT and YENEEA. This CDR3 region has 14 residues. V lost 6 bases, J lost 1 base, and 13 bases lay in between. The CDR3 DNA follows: TGTGCCAGCAGGCTCAATACAGGGTCCTACGAGCAGTACTTC. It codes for CASRLNTGSYEQYF.

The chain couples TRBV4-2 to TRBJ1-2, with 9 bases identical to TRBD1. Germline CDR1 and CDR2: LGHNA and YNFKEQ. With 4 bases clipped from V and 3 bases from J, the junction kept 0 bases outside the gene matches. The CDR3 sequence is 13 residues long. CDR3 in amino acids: CASSRDRDYGYTF. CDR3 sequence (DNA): TGTGCCAGCAGCCGGGACAGGGACTATGGCTACACCTTC.

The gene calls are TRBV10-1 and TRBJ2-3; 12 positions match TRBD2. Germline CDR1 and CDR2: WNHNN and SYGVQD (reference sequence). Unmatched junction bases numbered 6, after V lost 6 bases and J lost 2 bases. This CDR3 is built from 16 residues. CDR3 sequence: CASRLAGGEVTDTQYF. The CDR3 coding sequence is TGCGCCAGCAGACTAGCGGGGGGCGAAGTCACAGATACGCAGTATTTT.

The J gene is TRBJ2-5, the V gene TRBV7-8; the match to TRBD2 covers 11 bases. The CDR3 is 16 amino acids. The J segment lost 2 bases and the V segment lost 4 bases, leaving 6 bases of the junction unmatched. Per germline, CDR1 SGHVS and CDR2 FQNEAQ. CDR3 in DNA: TGTGCCAGCAGCTCCGTAGCGGGGGGGCTACAAGAGACCCAGTACTTC. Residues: CASSSVAGGLQETQYF.

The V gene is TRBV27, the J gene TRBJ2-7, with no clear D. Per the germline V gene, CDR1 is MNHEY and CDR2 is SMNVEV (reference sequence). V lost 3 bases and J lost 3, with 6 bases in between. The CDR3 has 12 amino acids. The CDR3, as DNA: TGTGCCAGCAGTTTCAATTACTACGAGCAGTACTTC. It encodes CASSFNYYEQYF.

The CDR3 protein is CASSIQTDYSNQPQHF. For the CDR3, the DNA is TGTGCCAGTAGTATACAGACTGATTATAGCAATCAGCCCCAGCATTTT. This chain joins TRBV19 and TRBJ1-5; D gene uncertain. Germline loops: CDR1 LNHDA, CDR2 SQIVND (reference sequence). V was shortened by 2 bases and J by 0 bases, with 11 bases between the two germline ends. This CDR3 has 16 amino acids.

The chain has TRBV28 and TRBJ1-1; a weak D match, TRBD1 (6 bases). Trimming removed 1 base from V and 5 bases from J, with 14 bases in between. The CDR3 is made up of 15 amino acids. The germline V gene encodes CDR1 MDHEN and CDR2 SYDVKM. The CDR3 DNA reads TGTGCCAGCAGTTTATTCACAGGGTTAGGGACTGAAGCTTTCTTT. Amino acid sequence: CASSLFTGLGTEAFF.

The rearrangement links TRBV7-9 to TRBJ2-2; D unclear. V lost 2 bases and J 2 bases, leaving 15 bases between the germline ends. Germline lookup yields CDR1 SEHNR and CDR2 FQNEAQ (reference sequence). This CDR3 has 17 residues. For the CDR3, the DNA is TGTGCCAGCAGCTTATCCCCACTACGGAACAACACCGGGGAGCTGTTTTTT. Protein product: CASSLSPLRNNTGELFF.

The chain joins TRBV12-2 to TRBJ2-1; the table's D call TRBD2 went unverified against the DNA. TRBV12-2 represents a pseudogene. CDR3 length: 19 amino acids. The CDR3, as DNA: TGTGCAAGTCGCTTAGTCCCCAACGAGACTAGCGGGAGGGGCAATGAGCAGTTCTTC. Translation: CASRLVPNETSGRGNEQFF.

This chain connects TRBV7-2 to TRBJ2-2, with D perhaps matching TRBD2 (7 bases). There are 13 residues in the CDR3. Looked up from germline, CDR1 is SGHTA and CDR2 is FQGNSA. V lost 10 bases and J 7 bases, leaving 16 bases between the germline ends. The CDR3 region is CANARGADGELFF. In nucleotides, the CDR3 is TGTGCCAACGCACGGGGGGCCGACGGGGAGCTGTTTTTT.